The rows below give T cell receptor beta chains drawn from one sample of a study of cytomegalovirus exposure and HLA in healthy donors. Clones were read by immunoSEQ multiplex PCR, and TCRdb kept only the in-frame ones, dropping some. The repertoire consists of 40,000 or so clones, with roughly 67% occurring once and the leading ten covering roughly 18%. The sample taken for sequencing was PBMCs. The receptors here all came from a middle-aged man in good health and CMV-seropositive. The conserved cysteine and the conserved F or W are not part of the CDR3 here. A row's size may be missing; if present it is once, few, many or a size class.

v_gene	abundance	CDR3aa
TRBV29-1	-	SVEGTGTEAF
TRBV28	-	ASSTPLGPHRAF
TRBV6-5	-	ASSYTGTTGRGYT
TRBV30	-	AWSFGQAGNTIY
TRBV11-2	once	ASSSTTGQLQAF
TRBV5-1	few	ASSSQGVEGTEAF
TRBV30	-	AWSPGLAGERETQY
TRBV28	-	ASSLTRPGANVLT
TRBV10-3	-	AISEIFGEMNTEAF
TRBV6-4	few	ASSDRAGADTQY
TRBV7-6	-	ASSLAGQTNTEAF
TRBV5-1	-	ASSVSGGAYEQY
TRBV10-3	-	AISERTGNSPLH
TRBV10-2	-	ASSEMSRGQPQH
TRBV9	-	ASSPKDIATKQY
TRBV7-2	-	ASSLARTTKPTDTQY
TRBV28	-	ASSFRTGGGTEAF
TRBV19	-	ASIRLGQNTEAF